This T cell receptor (beta chain) was profiled in a study of early T cells in non-severe SARS-CoV-2 infection. Study details: Sequencing of bulk RNA from unsorted whole blood was done, without chain pairing. General study points: Reliance on VDJdb matching favored anti-spike CD8 responses; private and CD4 specificities were missed.

Germline-derived CDR1 and CDR2 are SGHAT and FQNNGV. The junction had 8 bases not matched to a gene; V was cut back by 0 bases and J by 3 bases. The CDR3 sequence is 16 residues long. Molecules of cDNA were individually given unique molecular identifiers that were attached to them. TCRdb reanalysed the 5' RACE reads using MiXCR and keeps one entry per CDR3 protein. The table includes approximately 65,000 distinct CDR3 sequences, approximately 10% detected once. The sample holds a few counts of this clonotype. The target antigen is unknown. The clonotype originates from an adult who was a healthcare worker with PCR-confirmed SARS-CoV-2 infection or an uninfected control (not recorded which). The specimen comprised whole blood, sampled at baseline. The V and J genes are TRBV11-2 and TRBJ2-7; 7 bases match TRBD2. CDR3 amino acids: CASSLDPAAGYYEQYF. CDR3 in DNA: TGTGCCAGCAGCTTAGATCCGGCAGCGGGGTACTACGAGCAGTACTTC.